The 18 T cell receptor beta chains presented below share a single source sample, sequenced in a study of PD-1 blockade in classical Hodgkin lymphoma. Sample time point: newly diagnosed, previously untreated cHL patient sample. The table came from immunoSEQ multiplex PCR; TCRdb's copy has only in-frame clones and leaves some out. Of about 30,000 clones in the sample, roughly nine tenths were seen once. Sequences were obtained from peripheral blood mononuclear cells (PBMCs). Source of these receptors: a human donor with classical Hodgkin lymphoma.

V is TRBV7-6 and J is TRBJ2-7, with D possibly matching TRBD2 (5 bases). Trimming took off 5 bases at V and 7 bases at J, with 9 bases between the two ends. The CDR3 spans 11 residues. Germline V gene sequence: CDR1 SGHVS, CDR2 FNYEAQ. The CDR3 region is CASSQADEQYF. CDR3 in DNA: TGTGCCAGCAGCCAAGCGGATGAGCAGTACTTC.

This chain uses TRBV7-7 with TRBJ2-3, with 8 bases lining up with TRBD1. This CDR3 is 18 amino acids long. The V gene end was trimmed by 5 bases and the J gene end by 0 bases; junction bases not matched to a gene: 13. Germline V CDR1 and CDR2: SSHAT, FNYEAQ (reference sequence). CDR3 bases: TGTGCCAGCAGCCTCTCGGACAGGGCAATTTCTAGCACAGATACGCAGTATTTT. Its translation is CASSLSDRAISSTDTQYF.

The chain carries TRBV12-5 and TRBJ1-1, with a possible D match to TRBD1 (6 bases). The CDR3 has 14 residues. Looked up from germline, CDR1 is LGHNT and CDR2 is FRNRAP. Trimming left V 6 bases short and J 3 bases short, with 14 bases between. CDR3 residues: CASGKQGLDTEAFF. The CDR3 DNA reads TGTGCTAGTGGCAAACAGGGTTTGGACACTGAAGCTTTCTTT.

This sequence joins TRBV4-2 and TRBJ2-7, with TRBD2 as a possible D gene (5 bases). V was cut by 1 base and J by 3 bases, with 13 bases left in between. This CDR3 comprises 15 residues. Germline CDR1 LGHNA, CDR2 YNFKEQ. Here the CDR3 reads CASSQVEGSGYEQYF. Written as DNA, the CDR3 is TGTGCCAGCAGCCAAGTAGAGGGCTCCGGCTACGAGCAGTACTTC.

Only one count was recorded for this clone. The V and J genes are TRBV5-1 and TRBJ1-1; D is possibly TRBD1 (6 bases). The CDR3 is 15 amino acids. The germline V and J ends were trimmed by 4 bases and 1 base, with 14 bases remaining between them. CDR1 and CDR2 from the germline V gene are SGHRS and YFSETQ. The DNA for the CDR3 is TGCGCCAGCAGCCCATCATTGACAGGGAACACTGAAGCTTTCTTT. Protein product: CASSPSLTGNTEAFF.

J is TRBJ1-5 and V is TRBV7-2, with TRBD1 as a possible D gene (6 bases). The germline gives CDR1 SGHTA, CDR2 FQGNSA. The V gene lost 5 bases and the J gene lost 7 bases, with 18 bases spanning the gap. This CDR3 is built from 15 residues. The CDR3 DNA reads TGTGCCAGCAGCCCAGGGCGGGGGCTGTTACAGCCCCAGCATTTT. Its protein product is CASSPGRGLLQPQHF.

The chain couples TRBV13 to TRBJ2-7; 7 bases line up with TRBD2. The CDR3 is 14 amino acids. Germline-derived CDR1 and CDR2 are PRHDT and FYEKMQ (reference sequence). V lost 5 bases and J lost 2; bases outside the gene matches: 6. CDR3 sequence (DNA): TGTGCCAGCAGCACCAGCGGGATAACCTACGAGCAGTACTTC. Translated: CASSTSGITYEQYF.

This clone was detected a few times. This rearrangement joins TRBV28 to TRBJ1-1; D remains unclear. V was trimmed by 5 bases and J by 4 bases, leaving 17 bases between them. This CDR3 comprises 15 residues. Germline-derived CDR1 and CDR2 are MDHEN and SYDVKM. The CDR3 here is CASSPGGGGSTEAFF. The CDR3 DNA follows: TGTGCCAGCAGTCCGGGAGGAGGAGGGAGCACTGAAGCTTTCTTT.

The chain couples TRBV5-4 to TRBJ1-5; D is unresolved. Looked up from germline, CDR1 is SGHNT and CDR2 is YYREEE (reference sequence). V was clipped by 0 bases and J by 4 bases, with 8 bases between them. The CDR3 sequence is 14 residues long. For the CDR3, the DNA is TGTGCCAGCAGCTTGGATCCAGGTAATCAGCCCCAGCATTTT. The encoded protein is CASSLDPGNQPQHF. Complete variable domain (other parts from reference TRBV5-4 and TRBJ1-5): ETGVTQSPTHLIKTRGQQVTLRCSSQSGHNTVSWYQQALGQGPQFIFQYYREEENGRGNFPPRFSGLQFPNYSSELNVNALELDDSALYLCASSLDPGNQPQHFGDGTRLSIL.

The V call is TRBV5-1, the J call TRBJ2-1, with 10 positions matching TRBD2. This CDR3 is built from 14 residues. V shed 2 bases and J 9 bases; nucleotides not matched to a gene: 5. Germline loops: CDR1 SGHRS, CDR2 YFSETQ. CDR3 sequence reads: CASSLPSGSLEQFF. Here the CDR3 DNA reads TGCGCCAGCAGCTTACCTAGCGGGAGCCTTGAGCAGTTCTTC.

This rearrangement joins TRBV7-2 to TRBJ1-4; TRBD1 aligns across 9 bases. This CDR3 has 14 residues. Per the germline V gene, CDR1 is SGHTA and CDR2 is FQGNSA. V was clipped by 5 bases and J by 10 bases; unmatched bases: 8. The CDR3 region is CASSNRTGVPKLFF. The CDR3, as DNA: TGTGCCAGCAGCAACCGGACAGGGGTCCCAAAACTGTTTTTT.

The gene calls are TRBV6-5 and TRBJ2-3, with D perhaps matching TRBD1 (5 bases). Looked up from germline, CDR1 is MNHEY and CDR2 is SVGAGI. V lost 0 bases and J lost 3, with 13 bases in between. This CDR3 contains 16 residues. The CDR3 is CASSYSGDLITDTQYF. CDR3 coding DNA: TGTGCCAGCAGTTACTCAGGGGATTTGATAACAGATACGCAGTATTTT.

This clone was seen only once. The chain combines TRBV27 with TRBJ2-3; D gene unclear. There are 13 residues in the CDR3. Germline V gene sequence: CDR1 MNHEY, CDR2 SMNVEV (reference sequence). Trimming stripped 6 bases from V and 2 bases from J, with 9 bases between. The CDR3 spells CASRRAYTDTQYF. For the CDR3, the DNA is TGTGCCAGCAGACGGGCATACACAGATACGCAGTATTTT.

The V and J genes are TRBV5-4 and TRBJ2-3; no clear D gene. The V and J ends lost 6 bases and 2 bases respectively, with 16 bases between them. The CDR3 loop spans 15 amino acids. Germline V gene data show CDR1 as SGHNT and CDR2 as YYREEE (reference sequence). DNA for the CDR3: TGTGCCAGCACCTATTCCGCCGGGCTCACAGATACGCAGTATTTT. Translated: CASTYSAGLTDTQYF.

The rearrangement links TRBV5-5 to TRBJ1-1; tentative D call: TRBD1 (5 bases). Germline-derived CDR1 and CDR2 are SGHKS and YYEKEE (reference sequence). V was cut by 5 bases and J by 1 base, with 12 bases left in between. This CDR3 is 14 amino acids long. CDR3 DNA: TGTGCCAGCAGTTTAGGGACCCGGAACACTGAAGCTTTCTTT. It yields the protein CASSLGTRNTEAFF.

The J gene is TRBJ2-3, the V gene TRBV5-1, with 7 bases fitting TRBD2. Germline CDR1 SGHRS, CDR2 YFSETQ. V was clipped by 6 bases and J by 2 bases; unmatched bases: 6. The CDR3 contains 14 residues. CDR3 in DNA: TGCGCCAGCAACGAGCGGGGCGACACAGATACGCAGTATTTT. As protein: CASNERGDTDTQYF.

V gene TRBV6-1 combines with J gene TRBJ2-5; 10 bases align to TRBD2. From germline, CDR1 is MNHNS and CDR2 SASEGT. This CDR3 is built from 15 residues. V lost 1 base and J lost 7; bases outside the gene matches: 6. The chain's CDR3 is CASSEDDLAGVTQYF. The CDR3 DNA reads TGTGCCAGCAGTGAAGATGATCTAGCGGGAGTGACCCAGTACTTC.

The DNA of the CDR3 is TGTGCCAGCTCACCACGGACCGGGGAGCTGTTTTTT. This codes for CASSPRTGELFF. The gene calls are TRBV18 and TRBJ2-2; D not certain. CDR3 length: 12 amino acids. V was pared by 1 base and J by 5 bases, with 2 bases between. Germline V gene data show CDR1 as KGHSH and CDR2 as LQKENI.